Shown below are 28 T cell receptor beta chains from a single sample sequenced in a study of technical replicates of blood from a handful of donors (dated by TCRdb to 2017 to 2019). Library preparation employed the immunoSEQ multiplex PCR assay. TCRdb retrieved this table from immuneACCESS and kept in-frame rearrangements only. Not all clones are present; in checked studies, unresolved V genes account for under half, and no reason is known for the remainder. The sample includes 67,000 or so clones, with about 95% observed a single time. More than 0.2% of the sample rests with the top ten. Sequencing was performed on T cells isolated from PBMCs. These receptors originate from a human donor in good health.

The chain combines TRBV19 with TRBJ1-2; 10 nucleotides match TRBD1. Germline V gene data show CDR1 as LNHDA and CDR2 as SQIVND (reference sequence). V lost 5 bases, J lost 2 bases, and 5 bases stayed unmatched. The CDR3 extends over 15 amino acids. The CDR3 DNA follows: TGTGCCAGTAGTTACGCGACAGGGGGCAACTATGGCTACACCTTC. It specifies CASSYATGGNYGYTF.

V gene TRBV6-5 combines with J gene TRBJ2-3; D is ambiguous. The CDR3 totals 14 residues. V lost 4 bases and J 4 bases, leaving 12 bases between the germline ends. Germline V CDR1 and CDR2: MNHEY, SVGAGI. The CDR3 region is CASSLSRLADTQYF. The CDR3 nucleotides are TGTGCCAGCAGTTTAAGCCGGTTGGCAGATACGCAGTATTTT.

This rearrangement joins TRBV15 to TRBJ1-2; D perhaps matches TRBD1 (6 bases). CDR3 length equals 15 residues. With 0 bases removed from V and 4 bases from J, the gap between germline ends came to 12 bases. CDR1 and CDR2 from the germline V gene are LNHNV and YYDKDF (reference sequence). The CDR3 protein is CATSRDRGTSYGYTF. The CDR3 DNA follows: TGTGCCACCAGCAGAGATCGAGGGACAAGCTATGGCTACACCTTC.

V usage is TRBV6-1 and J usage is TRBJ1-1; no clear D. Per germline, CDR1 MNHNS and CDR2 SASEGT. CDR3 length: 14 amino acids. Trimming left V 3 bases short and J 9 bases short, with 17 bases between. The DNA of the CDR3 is TGTGCCAGCAGTGACTCAGGCTACGACGTCCAAGCTTTCTTT. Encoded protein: CASSDSGYDVQAFF.

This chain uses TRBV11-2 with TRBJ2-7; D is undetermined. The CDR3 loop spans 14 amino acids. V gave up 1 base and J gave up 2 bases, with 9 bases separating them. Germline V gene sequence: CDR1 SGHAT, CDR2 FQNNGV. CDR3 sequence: CASSLGRTTYEQYF. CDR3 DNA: TGTGCCAGCAGCTTAGGACGAACTACCTACGAGCAGTACTTC.

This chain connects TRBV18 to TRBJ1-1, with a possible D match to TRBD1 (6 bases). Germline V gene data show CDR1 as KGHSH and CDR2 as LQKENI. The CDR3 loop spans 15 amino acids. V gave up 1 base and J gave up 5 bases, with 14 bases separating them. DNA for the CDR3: TGTGCCAGCTCACCACTGAGGGGGTGGGAGACTGAAGCTTTCTTT. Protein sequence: CASSPLRGWETEAFF.

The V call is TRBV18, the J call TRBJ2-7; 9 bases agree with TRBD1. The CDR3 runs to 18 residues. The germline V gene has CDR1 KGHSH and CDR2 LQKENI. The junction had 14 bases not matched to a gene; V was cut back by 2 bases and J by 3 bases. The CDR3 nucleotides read TGTGCCAGCTCACCAAAACAAACAGGGGGCGCAGTTATCTACGAGCAGTACTTC. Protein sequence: CASSPKQTGGAVIYEQYF.

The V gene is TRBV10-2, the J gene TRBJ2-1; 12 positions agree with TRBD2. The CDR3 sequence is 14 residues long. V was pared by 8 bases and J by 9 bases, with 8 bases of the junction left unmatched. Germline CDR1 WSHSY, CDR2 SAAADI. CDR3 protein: CASSNRTSGTEQFF. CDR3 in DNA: TGCGCCAGCTCAAACCGGACTAGCGGGACTGAGCAGTTCTTC.

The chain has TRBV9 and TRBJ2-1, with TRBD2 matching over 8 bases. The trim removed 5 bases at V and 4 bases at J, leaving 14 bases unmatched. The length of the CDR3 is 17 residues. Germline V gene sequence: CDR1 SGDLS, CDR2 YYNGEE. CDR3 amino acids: CASSPPSGGYVYNEQFF. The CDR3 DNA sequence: TGTGCCAGCAGTCCACCCTCGGGGGGGTATGTTTACAATGAGCAGTTCTTC.

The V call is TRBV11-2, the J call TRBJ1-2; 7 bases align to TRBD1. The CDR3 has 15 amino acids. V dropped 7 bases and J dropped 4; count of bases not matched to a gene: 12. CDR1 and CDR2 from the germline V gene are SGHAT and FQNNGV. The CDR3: CASTLSRPGGYGYTF. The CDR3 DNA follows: TGTGCCAGCACCCTTTCCCGGCCAGGGGGCTATGGCTACACCTTC.

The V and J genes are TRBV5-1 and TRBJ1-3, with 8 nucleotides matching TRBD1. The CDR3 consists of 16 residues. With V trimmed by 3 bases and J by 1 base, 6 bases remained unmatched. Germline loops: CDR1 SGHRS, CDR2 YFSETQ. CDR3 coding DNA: TGCGCCAGCAGCTCCTATACAGGGGGATCTGGAAACACCATATATTTT. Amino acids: CASSSYTGGSGNTIYF.

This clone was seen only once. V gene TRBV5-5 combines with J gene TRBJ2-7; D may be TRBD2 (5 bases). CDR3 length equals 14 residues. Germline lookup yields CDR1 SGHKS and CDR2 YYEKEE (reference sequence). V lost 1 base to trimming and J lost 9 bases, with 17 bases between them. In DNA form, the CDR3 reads TGTGCCAGCAGCTTGCCGGGCCCGATGGCGGGGCAGTACTTC. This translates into CASSLPGPMAGQYF. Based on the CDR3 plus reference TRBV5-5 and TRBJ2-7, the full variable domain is DAGVTQSPTHLIKTRGQQVTLRCSPISGHKSVSWYQQVLGQGPQFIFQYYEKEERGRGNFPDRFSARQFPNYSSELNVNALLLGDSALYLCASSLPGPMAGQYFGPGTRLTVT.

For the CDR3, the DNA is TGTGCCAGCAGCGCGGGACAGGGCTACGCGACCTACGAGCAGTACTTC. Encoded protein: CASSAGQGYATYEQYF. This chain joins TRBV9 and TRBJ2-7, with TRBD1 matching over 9 bases. Trimming took 3 bases from V and 2 from J; bases not matched to a gene: 9. The CDR3 runs 16 residues. The germline V gene has CDR1 SGDLS and CDR2 YYNGEE.

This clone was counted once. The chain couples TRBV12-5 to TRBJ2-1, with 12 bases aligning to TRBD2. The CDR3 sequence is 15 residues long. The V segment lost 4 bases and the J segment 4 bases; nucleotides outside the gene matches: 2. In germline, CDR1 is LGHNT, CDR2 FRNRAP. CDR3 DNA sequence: TGTGCTAGTGGTTCAGGACTAGCGGGGTACAATGAGCAGTTCTTC. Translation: CASGSGLAGYNEQFF.

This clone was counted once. CDR3 in DNA: TGTGCCAGTAGTAAGGAGGGGGCAAGGGGCTACACCTTC. Residues: CASSKEGARGYTF. The rearrangement joins TRBV19 to TRBJ1-2, with 7 bases that match TRBD1. The CDR3 consists of 13 residues. The junction had 7 bases not matched to a gene; V was cut back by 4 bases and J by 8 bases. Germline V gives CDR1 LNHDA, CDR2 SQIVND (reference sequence).

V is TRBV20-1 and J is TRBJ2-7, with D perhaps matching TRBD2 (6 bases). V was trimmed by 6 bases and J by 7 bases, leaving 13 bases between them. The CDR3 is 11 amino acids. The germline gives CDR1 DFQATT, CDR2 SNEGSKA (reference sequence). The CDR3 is CSAPPGREQYF. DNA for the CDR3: TGCAGTGCCCCCCCAGGGAGGGAGCAGTACTTC.

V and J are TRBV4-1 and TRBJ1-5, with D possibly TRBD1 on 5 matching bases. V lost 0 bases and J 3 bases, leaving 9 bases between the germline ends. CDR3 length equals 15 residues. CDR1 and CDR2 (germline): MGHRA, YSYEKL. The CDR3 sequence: CASSQEGGTNQPQHF. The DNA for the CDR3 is TGCGCCAGCAGCCAAGAGGGAGGGACCAATCAGCCCCAGCATTTT.

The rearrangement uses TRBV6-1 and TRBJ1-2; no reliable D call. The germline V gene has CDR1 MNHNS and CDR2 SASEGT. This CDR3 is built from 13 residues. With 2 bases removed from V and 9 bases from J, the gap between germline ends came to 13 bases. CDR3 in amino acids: CASSESKEMSYTF. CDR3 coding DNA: TGTGCCAGCAGTGAATCCAAGGAGATGAGCTACACCTTC.

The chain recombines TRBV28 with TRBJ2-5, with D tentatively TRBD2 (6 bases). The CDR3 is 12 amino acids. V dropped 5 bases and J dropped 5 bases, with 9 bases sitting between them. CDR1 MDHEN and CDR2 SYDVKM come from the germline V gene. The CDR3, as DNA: TGTGCCAGCAGTGGTGGGGGGGAGACCCAGTACTTC. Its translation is CASSGGGETQYF.

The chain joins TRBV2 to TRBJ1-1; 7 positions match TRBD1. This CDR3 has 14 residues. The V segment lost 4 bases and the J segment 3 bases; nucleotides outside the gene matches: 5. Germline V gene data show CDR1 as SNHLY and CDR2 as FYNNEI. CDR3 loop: CASSVDRDYTEAFF. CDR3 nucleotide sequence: TGTGCCAGCAGTGTTGACAGGGATTACACTGAAGCTTTCTTT.

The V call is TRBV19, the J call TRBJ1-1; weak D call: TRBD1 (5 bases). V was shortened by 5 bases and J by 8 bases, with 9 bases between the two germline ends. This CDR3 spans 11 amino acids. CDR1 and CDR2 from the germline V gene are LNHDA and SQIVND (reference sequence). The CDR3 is CASSLQAEAFF. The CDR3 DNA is TGTGCCAGTAGTTTACAGGCCGAAGCTTTCTTT.

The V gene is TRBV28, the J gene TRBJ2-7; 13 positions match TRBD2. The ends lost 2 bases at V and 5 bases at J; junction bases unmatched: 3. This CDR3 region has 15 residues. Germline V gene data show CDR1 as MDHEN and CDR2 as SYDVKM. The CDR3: CASSLGTSGTDEQYF. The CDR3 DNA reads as TGTGCCAGCAGTTTAGGGACTAGCGGGACAGACGAGCAGTACTTC.

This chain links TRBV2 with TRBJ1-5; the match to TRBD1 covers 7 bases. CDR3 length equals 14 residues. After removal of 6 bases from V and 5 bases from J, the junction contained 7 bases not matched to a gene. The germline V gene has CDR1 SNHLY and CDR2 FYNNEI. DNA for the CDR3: TGTGCCAGCAGGGCGGGACAGCCGTATCAGCCCCAGCATTTT. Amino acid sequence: CASRAGQPYQPQHF.

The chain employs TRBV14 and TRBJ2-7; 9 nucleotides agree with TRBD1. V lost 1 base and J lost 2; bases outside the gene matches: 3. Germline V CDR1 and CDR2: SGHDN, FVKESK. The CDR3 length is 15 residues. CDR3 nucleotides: TGTGCCAGCAGCCAAGCAGGGACAGGGCCCTACGAGCAGTACTTC. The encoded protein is CASSQAGTGPYEQYF.

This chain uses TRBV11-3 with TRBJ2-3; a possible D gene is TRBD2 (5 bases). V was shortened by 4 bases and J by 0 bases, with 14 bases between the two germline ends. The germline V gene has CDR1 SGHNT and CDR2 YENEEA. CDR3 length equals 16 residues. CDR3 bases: TGTGCCAGCAGCTCCATAGCGTCCACTAGCACAGATACGCAGTATTTT. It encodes CASSSIASTSTDTQYF.

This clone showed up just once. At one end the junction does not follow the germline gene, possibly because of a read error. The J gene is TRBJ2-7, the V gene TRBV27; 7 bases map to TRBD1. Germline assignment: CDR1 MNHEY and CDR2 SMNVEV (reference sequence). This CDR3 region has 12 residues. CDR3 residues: CASSFFKGRGFF. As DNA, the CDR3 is TGTGCCAGCAGTTTCTTTAAGGGCAGGGGGTTCTTC.

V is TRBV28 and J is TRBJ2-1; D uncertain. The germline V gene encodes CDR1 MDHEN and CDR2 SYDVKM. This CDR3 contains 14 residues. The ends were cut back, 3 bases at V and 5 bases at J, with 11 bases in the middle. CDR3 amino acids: CASSFGAADNEQFF. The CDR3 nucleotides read TGTGCCAGCAGTTTTGGAGCCGCAGACAATGAGCAGTTCTTC. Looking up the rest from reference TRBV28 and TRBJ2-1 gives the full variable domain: DVKVTQSSRYLVKRTGEKVFLECVQDMDHENMFWYRQDPGLGLRLIYFSYDVKMKEKGDIPEGYSVSREKKERFSLILESASTNQTSMYLCASSFGAADNEQFFGPGTRLTVL.

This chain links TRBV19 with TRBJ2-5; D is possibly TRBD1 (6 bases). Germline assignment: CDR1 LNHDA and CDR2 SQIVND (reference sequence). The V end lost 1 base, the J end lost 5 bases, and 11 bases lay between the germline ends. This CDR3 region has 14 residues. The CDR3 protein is CASSIVGGMETQYF. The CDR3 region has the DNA TGTGCCAGTAGTATAGTAGGGGGAATGGAGACCCAGTACTTC.